These 3 T cell receptor beta chains came from one sample sequenced in a study of blood T cell repertoires in COVID-19. Assay used: immunoSEQ multiplex PCR; TCRdb lists only in-frame clones, some missing. This table has under 250,000 clones, around 90% appearing once. Input material: peripheral blood. These receptors all stem from a man in his sixties with COVID-19, enrolled during active disease.

The chain carries TRBV5-1 and TRBJ2-7, with TRBD2 matching over 7 bases. Germline CDR1 is SGHRS and CDR2 is YFSETQ. The CDR3 contains 14 residues. Trimming at V came to 2 bases and at J to 3 bases, leaving 5 bases not matched to a gene. DNA for the CDR3: TGCGCCAGCAGCTTTATGGGGGAGGGCTACGAGCAGTACTTC. Amino acids: CASSFMGEGYEQYF.

The V and J genes are TRBV27 and TRBJ1-5; tentatively, D is TRBD1 (5 bases). Germline V gene sequence: CDR1 MNHEY, CDR2 SMNVEV (reference sequence). Trimming cost V 5 bases and J 2 bases, with 13 bases left between them. There are 15 residues in the CDR3. The CDR3 DNA reads TGTGCCAGCAGTCCCTCAGGGTATGGCAATCAGCCCCAGCATTTT. Amino acids: CASSPSGYGNQPQHF.

The chain has TRBV5-1 and TRBJ2-7; 8 positions agree with TRBD2. CDR1 and CDR2 from the germline V gene are SGHRS and YFSETQ. V shed 0 bases, J shed 2 bases, and the junction held 4 bases outside the gene matches. The CDR3 spans 15 residues. The CDR3 loop is CASSLVPGGTYEQYF. For the CDR3, the DNA is TGCGCCAGCAGCTTGGTGCCGGGGGGGACCTACGAGCAGTACTTC.